This T cell receptor beta chain stems from a study of T cells after posttransplantation cyclophosphamide. Regarding the study as a whole: Skin or GI-infiltrating T cells shared few TRB sequences with blood.

Controls had myeloablative marrow grafts with methotrexate and calcineurin inhibitor, sampled at 1 year. The table came from immunoSEQ multiplex PCR; TCRdb's copy has only in-frame clones and leaves some out. Of roughly 20,000 clones in the sample, about 86% were seen once. This clone was observed a single time. The antigen is unknown. Germline V gene data show CDR1 as SGHNT and CDR2 as YYREEE (reference sequence). V lost 7 bases, J lost 7 bases, and 14 bases lay in between. CDR3 length equals 12 residues. The material sequenced was PBMCs, taken about 13 months after allogeneic stem cell transplant with calcineurin inhibitor and methotrexate. This TCR came from a female patient between 25 and 45 years old who received an allogeneic stem cell transplant from an unrelated donor, was CMV-positive, and had acute and chronic GVHD. Some T cells may be provided by the graft donor. This rearrangement joins TRBV5-4 to TRBJ1-2; D is undetermined. Here the CDR3 DNA reads TGTGCCAGCTTCAAAGGCGGTAGTGGCTACACCTTC. It yields the protein CASFKGGSGYTF. The variable domain in full, completed from reference TRBV5-4 and TRBJ1-2, reads ETGVTQSPTHLIKTRGQQVTLRCSSQSGHNTVSWYQQALGQGPQFIFQYYREEENGRGNFPPRFSGLQFPNYSSELNVNALELDDSALYLCASFKGGSGYTFGSGTRLTVV.